This TCR beta chain was identified in a study of shared clonotypes between healthy human individuals. V lost 6 bases to trimming and J lost 7 bases; unmatched junction nucleotides: 2. In germline, CDR1 is MNHNY, CDR2 SVGAGI (reference sequence). This CDR3 comprises 11 residues. Some clones are missing from TCRdb's copy, which holds only in-frame ones; the method was immunoSEQ multiplex PCR. The sample lists about 640,000 clones, 55% to 75% occurring once. V is TRBV6-6 and J is TRBJ1-2, with 7 bases fitting TRBD1. Sequenced material: memory CD4+ T cells sorted from blood. The sample's subset: CD45RA-negative fraction. The sequence was obtained from a woman in her 30s in good health. Here the CDR3 reads CASRYRGGYTF. The CDR3 DNA follows: TGTGCCAGCAGGTACAGGGGTGGCTACACCTTC.